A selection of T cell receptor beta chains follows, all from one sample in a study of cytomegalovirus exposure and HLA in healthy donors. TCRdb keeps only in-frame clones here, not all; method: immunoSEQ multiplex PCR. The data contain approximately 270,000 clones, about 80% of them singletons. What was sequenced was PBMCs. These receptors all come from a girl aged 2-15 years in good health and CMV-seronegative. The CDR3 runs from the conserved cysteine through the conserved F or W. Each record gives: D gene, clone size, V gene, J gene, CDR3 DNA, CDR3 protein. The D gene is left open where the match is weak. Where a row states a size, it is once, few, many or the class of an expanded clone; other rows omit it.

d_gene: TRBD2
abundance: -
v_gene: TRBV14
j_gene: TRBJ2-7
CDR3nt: TGTGCCAGCAGCCACGAGGGGAGGGGAGGGCGGAACGAGCAGTACTTC
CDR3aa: CASSHEGRGGRNEQYF

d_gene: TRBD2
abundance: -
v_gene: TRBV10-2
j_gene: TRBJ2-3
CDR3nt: TGCGCCAGCAGTGACGGGACTAGCGGGTTGGATACGCAGTATTTT
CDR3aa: CASSDGTSGLDTQYF

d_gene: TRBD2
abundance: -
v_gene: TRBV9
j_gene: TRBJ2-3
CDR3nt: TGTGCCAGCAGCGTAGCCGGCGGGGGGGCCCCAGATACGCAGTATTTT
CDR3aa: CASSVAGGGAPDTQYF

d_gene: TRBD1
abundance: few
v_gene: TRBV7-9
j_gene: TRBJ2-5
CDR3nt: TGTGCCAGCAGCTTAGGGTACAGGGGCCAAGAGACCCAGTACTTC
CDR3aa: CASSLGYRGQETQYF

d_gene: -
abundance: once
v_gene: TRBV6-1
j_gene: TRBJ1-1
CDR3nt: TGTGCCAGCAGTGCCGGGAATGCGAACACTGAAGCTTTCTTT
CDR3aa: CASSAGNANTEAFF

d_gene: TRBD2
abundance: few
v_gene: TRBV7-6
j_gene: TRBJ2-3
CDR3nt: TGTGCCAGCAGCTTATTAGCGGGGGGTACAGATACGCAGTATTTT
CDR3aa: CASSLLAGGTDTQYF

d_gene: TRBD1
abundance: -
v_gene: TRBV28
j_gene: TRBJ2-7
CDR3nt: TGTGCCAGCAGAAGACAGGGGGTAACCTACGAGCAGTACTTC
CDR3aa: CASRRQGVTYEQYF

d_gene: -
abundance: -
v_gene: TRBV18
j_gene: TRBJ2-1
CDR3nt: TGTGCCAGCTCACCATGGCTAGGGGGCTACAATGAGCAGTTCTTC
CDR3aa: CASSPWLGGYNEQFF

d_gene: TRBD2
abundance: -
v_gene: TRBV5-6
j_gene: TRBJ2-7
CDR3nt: TGTGCCAGCACCTCACCGGGACTAGCTTTTTACGAGCAGTACTTC
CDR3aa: CASTSPGLAFYEQYF

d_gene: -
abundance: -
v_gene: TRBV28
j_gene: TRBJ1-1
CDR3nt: TGTGCCAGCAGTCCCCCGGGGAGCACTGAAGCTTTCTTT
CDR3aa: CASSPPGSTEAFF

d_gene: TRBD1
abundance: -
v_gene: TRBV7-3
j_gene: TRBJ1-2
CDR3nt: TGTGCCAGCAGCTTAAGGGCCGGGACAGTTAACTATGGCTACACCTTC
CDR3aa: CASSLRAGTVNYGYTF

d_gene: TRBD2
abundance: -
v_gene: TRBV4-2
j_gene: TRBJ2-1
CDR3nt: TGTGCCAGCAGCCGCGGTAGCGGGGGGGGGAGCTCCTACAATGAGCAGTTCTTC
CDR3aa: CASSRGSGGGSSYNEQFF

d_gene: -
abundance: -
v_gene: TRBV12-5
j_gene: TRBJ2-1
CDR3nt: TGTGCTAGTGGTTTGGGTCAGTCCTACAATGAGCAGTTCTTC
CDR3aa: CASGLGQSYNEQFF

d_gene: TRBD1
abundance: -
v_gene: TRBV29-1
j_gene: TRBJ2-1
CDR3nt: TGCAGCGTTGATGGAGGCCGGGACAGGGCCCTCTTC
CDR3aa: CSVDGGRDRALF

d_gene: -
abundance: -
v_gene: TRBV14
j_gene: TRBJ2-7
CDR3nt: TGTGCCAGCAGCCTACAAAACGAACAGGCCTCCTCCTACGAGCAGTACTTC
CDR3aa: CASSLQNEQASSYEQYF

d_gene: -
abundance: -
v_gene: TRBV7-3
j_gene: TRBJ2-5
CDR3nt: TGTGCCAGCAGCCCGGACAGTACAGAGACCCAGTACTTC
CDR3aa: CASSPDSTETQYF

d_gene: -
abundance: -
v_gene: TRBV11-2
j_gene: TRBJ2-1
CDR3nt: TGTGCCAGCAGCGCGTACCTACTGCTCAGGGAAAGCTCCTACAATGAGCAGTTCTTC
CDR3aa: CASSAYLLLRESSYNEQFF

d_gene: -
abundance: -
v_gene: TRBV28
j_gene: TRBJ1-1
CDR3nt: TGTGCCAGCAGGAGAAGTGTGAACACTGAAGCTTTCTTT
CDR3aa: CASRRSVNTEAFF

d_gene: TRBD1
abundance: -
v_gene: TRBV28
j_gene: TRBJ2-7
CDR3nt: TGTGCCAGCAGTATTCCCGGGACAGGGACGTCTTACGAGCAGTACTTC
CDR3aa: CASSIPGTGTSYEQYF

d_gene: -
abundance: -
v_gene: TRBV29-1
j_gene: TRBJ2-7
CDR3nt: TGCAGCGTGGAACTCAGGAACGAGCAGTACTTC
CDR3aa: CSVELRNEQYF

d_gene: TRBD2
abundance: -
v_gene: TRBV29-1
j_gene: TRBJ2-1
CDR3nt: TGCAGCGTTGAAGATCCGGGGGGGGCCCCCAATGAGCAGTTCTTC
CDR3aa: CSVEDPGGAPNEQFF

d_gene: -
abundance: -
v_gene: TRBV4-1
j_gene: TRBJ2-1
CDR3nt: TGCGCCAGCAGCCAAAGCACTCTGACTAGTAAATTACCCGAGCAGTTCTTC
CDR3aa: CASSQSTLTSKLPEQFF

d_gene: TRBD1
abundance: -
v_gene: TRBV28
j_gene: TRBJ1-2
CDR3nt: TGTGCCAGCAGTCAACAGGGGTCTAACTATGGCTACACCTTC
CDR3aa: CASSQQGSNYGYTF

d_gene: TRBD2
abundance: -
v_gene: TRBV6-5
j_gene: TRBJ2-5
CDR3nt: TGTGCCACCGGTCGCGGGGGCCAAGAGACCCAGTACTTC
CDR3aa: CATGRGGQETQYF

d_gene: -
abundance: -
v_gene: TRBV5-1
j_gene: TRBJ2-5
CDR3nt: TGCGCCAGCAGCACCAGGGTTCAAGAGACCCAGTACTTC
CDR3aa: CASSTRVQETQYF

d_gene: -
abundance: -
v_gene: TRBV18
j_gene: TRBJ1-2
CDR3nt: TGTGCCAGCTCACCACTACGGGAGGCGATTAACTATGGCTACACCTTC
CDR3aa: CASSPLREAINYGYTF

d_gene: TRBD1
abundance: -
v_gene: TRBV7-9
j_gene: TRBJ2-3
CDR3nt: TGTGCCAGCAGCCTGACAGGGACCGCAGATACGCAGTATTTT
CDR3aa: CASSLTGTADTQYF

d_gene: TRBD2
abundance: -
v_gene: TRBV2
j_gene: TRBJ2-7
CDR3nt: TGTGCCAGCAGCCTAGCGGAGGAGCAGTACTTC
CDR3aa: CASSLAEEQYF

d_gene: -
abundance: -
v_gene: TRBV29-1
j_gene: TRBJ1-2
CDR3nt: TGCAGCGTTGCTCGGGACACCCCCATCGATGGCTACACCTTC
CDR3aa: CSVARDTPIDGYTF

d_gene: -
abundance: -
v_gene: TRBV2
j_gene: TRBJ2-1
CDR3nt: TGTGCCAGCACCAAGGGAGGGACAGGCTACAATGAGCAGTTCTTC
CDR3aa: CASTKGGTGYNEQFF

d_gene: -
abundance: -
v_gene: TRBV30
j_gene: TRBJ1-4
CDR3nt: TGTGCCTGGACTCCGCAGGCACGGGAAAAACTGTTTTTT
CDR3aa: CAWTPQAREKLFF

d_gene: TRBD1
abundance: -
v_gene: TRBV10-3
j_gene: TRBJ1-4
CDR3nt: TGTGCCATCAGTACCGGGACAGGGGAAATTAATGAAAAACTGTTTTTT
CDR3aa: CAISTGTGEINEKLFF

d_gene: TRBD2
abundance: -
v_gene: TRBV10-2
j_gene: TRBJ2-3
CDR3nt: TGCGCCAGCGGAGCGGGGGGGCCGAAAGATACGCAGTATTTT
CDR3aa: CASGAGGPKDTQYF

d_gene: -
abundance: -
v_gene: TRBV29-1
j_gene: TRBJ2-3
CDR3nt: TGCAGCGTTGAACTAGTGAGCACAGATACGCAGTATTTT
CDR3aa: CSVELVSTDTQYF

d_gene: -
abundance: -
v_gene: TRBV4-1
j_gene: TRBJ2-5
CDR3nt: TGCGCCAGCAGCCAAGATTGGGACTTTCAAGAGACCCAGTACTTC
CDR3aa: CASSQDWDFQETQYF

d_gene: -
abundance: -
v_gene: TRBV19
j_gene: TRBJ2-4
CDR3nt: TGTGCCAGTAGTATTCACGCAGGGGCTCAGCCGGGCATTCAGTACTTC
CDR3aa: CASSIHAGAQPGIQYF

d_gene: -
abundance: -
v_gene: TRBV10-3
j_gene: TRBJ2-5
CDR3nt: TGTGCCATCAGTGGACAGCAAGAGACCCAGTACTTC
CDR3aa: CAISGQQETQYF

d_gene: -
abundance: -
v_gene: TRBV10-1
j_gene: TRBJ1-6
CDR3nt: TGCGCCAGCAGTGATTCCGAAGGGGTAGTTAATTCACCCCTCCACTTT
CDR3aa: CASSDSEGVVNSPLHF

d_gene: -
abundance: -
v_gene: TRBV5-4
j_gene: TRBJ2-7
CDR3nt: TGTGCCAGCAGCCCCGACGGGTACGAGCAGTACTTC
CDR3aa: CASSPDGYEQYF

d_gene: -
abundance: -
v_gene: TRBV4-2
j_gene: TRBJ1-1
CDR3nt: TGTGCCAGCAGCCAAGTGACAGGATTGAACACTGAAGCTTTCTTT
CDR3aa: CASSQVTGLNTEAFF

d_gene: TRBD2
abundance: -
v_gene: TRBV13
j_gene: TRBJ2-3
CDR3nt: TGTGCCAGCAGCTTTTCCGTACTAGCGGCGCCACTGAGCACAGATACGCAGTATTTT
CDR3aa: CASSFSVLAAPLSTDTQYF

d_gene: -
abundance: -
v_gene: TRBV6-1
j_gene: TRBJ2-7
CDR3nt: TGTGCCAGCAGTCTGCAGGGCTACGAGCAGTACTTC
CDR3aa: CASSLQGYEQYF

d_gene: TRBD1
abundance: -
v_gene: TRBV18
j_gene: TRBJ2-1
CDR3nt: TGTGCCAGCTCACCGGGACAGGGGGTCAGCAATGAGCAGTTCTTC
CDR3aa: CASSPGQGVSNEQFF

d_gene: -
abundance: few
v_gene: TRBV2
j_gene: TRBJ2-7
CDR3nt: TGTGCCAGCAGGGGGAGGGGGAGCTCTATTGGCGAGCAGTACTTC
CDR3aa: CASRGRGSSIGEQYF

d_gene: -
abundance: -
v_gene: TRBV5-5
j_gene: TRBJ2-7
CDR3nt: TGTGCCAGCAGCTTCTACAGGGACTACGAGCAGTACTTC
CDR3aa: CASSFYRDYEQYF